This T cell receptor (beta chain) derives from a study of cytomegalovirus exposure and HLA in healthy donors. Nominally healthy donors provided the samples, though records likely missed some immune exposures. Remarks on this clone: Antigen specificity is unknown.

Study observations and caveats: Later on, an analysis showed TCR association rates differing by HLA locus, with DRB1 the most and HLA-C the fewest. Analyses of presence and absence presupposed an approximately uniform sequencing depth across donors. High sensitivity and specificity were reportedly achieved when the classifier diagnosed cytomegalovirus status.

Primers: 60 Vbeta forward and 13 Jbeta reverse. The protocol was immunoSEQ multiplex PCR, while the TCRdb copy is restricted to in-frame clones and leaves out a portion. The repertoire holds roughly 110,000 clones, with 70% to 80% as singletons. The sequence was collected from a man between 18 and 35 years old in good health and CMV-seronegative. Sequencing was carried out using PBMCs.

CDR3 amino acids: CASSPTRGGVSPLHF. The DNA of the CDR3 is TGTGCCAGCAGTCCCACTCGGGGGGGGGTCTCACCCCTCCACTTT. J is TRBJ1-6 and V is TRBV6-5; TRBD1 is a possible D gene (5 bases). Germline-derived CDR1 and CDR2 are MNHEY and SVGAGI. V gave up 5 bases and J gave up 10 bases, with 18 bases separating them. This CDR3 has 15 amino acids.